This T cell receptor (beta chain) was captured in a study of control samples from healthy donors and cancer patients. V lost 5 bases and J lost 3; bases outside the gene matches: 7. The CDR3 sequence is 15 residues long. In germline, CDR1 is SGHTA, CDR2 FQGNSA. This table comes from immunoSEQ multiplex PCR, and its TCRdb copy is limited to in-frame clones, with some not included. The repertoire holds 95,000 to 120,000 clones, with about 80% as singletons. Sequences were obtained from blood. This chain links TRBV7-2 with TRBJ2-7, with TRBD1 matching 10 bases. The clonotype comes from a young man in good health. CDR3 amino acids: CASSDAGTGVYEQYF. The DNA for the CDR3 is TGTGCCAGCAGCGATGCCGGGACAGGGGTCTACGAGCAGTACTTC.